These 14 T cell receptor beta chains share one sample of origin, sequenced in a study of PD-L1 blockade in urothelial cancer. The repertoire was sequenced with immunoSEQ multiplex PCR; TCRdb's copy has only in-frame clones and lacks some. The table includes some 76,000 clones, 70% to 90% detected once. Sample: PBMCs, taken around atezolizumab (anti-PD-L1) treatment. The receptors stem from a man between 60 and 75 years old with urothelial cancer.

The CDR3 DNA reads as TGTGCCACCAGCAGAGATAGGCTAGACCCCTACGAGCAGTACTTC. Protein product: CATSRDRLDPYEQYF. This chain joins TRBV15 and TRBJ2-7; no firm D call. The V and J ends lost 0 bases and 2 bases respectively, with 11 bases between them. CDR3 size: 15 residues. CDR1 and CDR2 from the germline V gene are LNHNV and YYDKDF (reference sequence).

This clone was detected only once. The rearrangement uses TRBV27 and TRBJ1-2; D may be TRBD1 (5 bases). V lost 2 bases to trimming and J lost 2 bases, with 9 bases between them. Germline CDR1 and CDR2: MNHEY and SMNVEV (reference sequence). The CDR3 has 14 amino acids. The CDR3 DNA reads TGTGCCAGCAGTTTAACGGCAGGGAACTATGGCTACACCTTC. Its protein is CASSLTAGNYGYTF.

The chain links TRBV5-4 to TRBJ1-6; D gene unclear. The CDR3 length is 16 residues. Germline assignment: CDR1 SGHNT and CDR2 YYREEE (reference sequence). Trimming removed 3 bases at V and 0 bases at J, with 10 bases between. The CDR3 here is CASSSTPSSYNSPLHF. The CDR3 bases are TGTGCCAGCAGCTCGACTCCAAGCTCCTATAATTCACCCCTCCACTTT.

The V gene is TRBV7-9, the J gene TRBJ1-1, with D possibly TRBD1 on 5 matching bases. Trimming stripped 3 bases from V and 4 bases from J, with 6 bases between. Germline V lookup: CDR1 SEHNR, CDR2 FQNEAQ (reference sequence). The CDR3 runs to 12 residues. The CDR3 is CASSFDSTEAFF. CDR3 sequence (DNA): TGTGCCAGCAGCTTCGACAGCACTGAAGCTTTCTTT.

The chain employs TRBV5-1 and TRBJ2-3, with 14 bases that match TRBD2. Germline CDR1 reads SGHRS; CDR2 reads YFSETQ. With 0 bases clipped from V and 3 bases from J, the junction kept 3 bases outside the gene matches. The CDR3 has 17 residues. CDR3 region: CASSLGLAGGRTDTQYF. The DNA for the CDR3 is TGCGCCAGCAGCTTGGGACTAGCGGGGGGGCGAACAGATACGCAGTATTTT.

This chain joins TRBV4-3 and TRBJ2-3; TRBD2 might be the D (5 bases). The V end lost 2 bases, the J end lost 3 bases, and 12 bases lay between the germline ends. The CDR3 runs to 15 residues. CDR1 and CDR2 from the germline V gene are LGHNA and YSLEER. CDR3: CASSQSGVGTDTQYF. The DNA for the CDR3 is TGCGCCAGCAGCCAATCCGGGGTTGGGACAGATACGCAGTATTTT.

This clone was detected only once. The chain combines TRBV18 with TRBJ1-3, with 9 bases that match TRBD1. The germline gives CDR1 KGHSH, CDR2 LQKENI. This CDR3 contains 18 residues. The V and J ends lost 3 bases and 2 bases, in that order; junction bases with no gene match: 11. CDR3 coding DNA: TGTGCCAGCTCACCGAATCCGGGACAGGGCTCTACTGGAAACACCATATATTTT. Its translation: CASSPNPGQGSTGNTIYF.

The chain carries TRBV5-6 and TRBJ2-5; weak D call: TRBD1 (6 bases). Trimming pared 0 bases from V and 5 bases from J, leaving 11 bases between. Germline V gives CDR1 SGHDT, CDR2 YYEEEE. CDR3 length: 14 amino acids. The CDR3 DNA follows: TGTGCCAGCAGCTTGGGGACAGAGGTTGAGACCCAGTACTTC. It yields the protein CASSLGTEVETQYF.

The chain employs TRBV27 and TRBJ2-1; TRBD2 agrees at 12 bases. Trimming took 5 bases from V and 2 from J; bases not matched to a gene: 7. Germline V gene lookup returns CDR1 MNHEY and CDR2 SMNVEV (reference sequence). There are 17 residues in the CDR3. The CDR3 sequence is CASSPPRTSGTYNEQFF. CDR3 nucleotide sequence: TGTGCCAGCAGTCCACCGCGGACTAGCGGGACCTACAATGAGCAGTTCTTC.

DNA for the CDR3: TGTGCCAGCAGCCGGGGAGGGATCTACGAGCAGTACTTC. It encodes CASSRGGIYEQYF. The chain is built from TRBV27 and TRBJ2-7; 7 positions agree with TRBD2. The germline CDR1 and CDR2 sequences are MNHEY and SMNVEV (reference sequence). With V trimmed by 6 bases and J by 3 bases, 5 bases remained unmatched. The CDR3 contains 13 residues.

This chain joins TRBV21-1 and TRBJ2-4; TRBD1, the table's D call, lacks a check against the DNA. TRBV21-1 is labeled a pseudogene. The CDR3 extends over 13 amino acids. The CDR3 DNA reads as TGTGCCAGCAGGGAGGGGGCAAGGAACATTCAGTACTTC. Residues: CASREGARNIQYF.

J is TRBJ1-2 and V is TRBV5-4; D unclear. Germline V CDR1 and CDR2: SGHNT, YYREEE (reference sequence). Between the trimmed V and J ends, which lost 4 bases and 6 bases, there was a span of 13 bases. This CDR3 is built from 13 residues. Here the CDR3 reads CASSLVPGDGYTF. The CDR3 nucleotides read TGTGCCAGCAGCCTCGTCCCGGGTGATGGCTACACCTTC.

The chain uses TRBV9 and TRBJ1-2; weak D call: TRBD1 (6 bases). The CDR3 extends over 14 amino acids. Germline lookup yields CDR1 SGDLS and CDR2 YYNGEE. The V and J ends lost 4 bases and 7 bases respectively, with 17 bases between them. CDR3 sequence reads: CASSPRGGAVGYTF. The CDR3 DNA follows: TGTGCCAGCAGCCCACGGGGGGGGGCGGTTGGCTACACCTTC.

The V call is TRBV27, the J call TRBJ2-4, with 7 bases matching TRBD2. This CDR3 spans 16 amino acids. In germline, CDR1 is MNHEY, CDR2 SMNVEV (reference sequence). The trim removed 4 bases at V and 0 bases at J, leaving 6 bases unmatched. The CDR3 nucleotides are TGTGCCAGCAGTTGGGGCGGGAGTAAAGCCAAAAACATTCAGTACTTC. Translated: CASSWGGSKAKNIQYF.